This TCR beta chain is from a study of Graves' ophthalmopathy and Graves' hyperthyroidism. General study results and limits: Blood repertoires reportedly contained most expanded thyroid clonotypes above 0.001 frequency.

RNA transcripts were the template, and TCR beta CDR3 regions were amplified from them. HTBI-primed RT-PCR formed the first round, and a multiplex PCR formed the second. Each CDR3 protein gets one entry after TCRdb re-called the multiplex PCR reads with MiXCR. This sample has 350,000 to 400,000 distinct CDR3 sequences, with roughly 14% found just once. A remark on this clonotype: What it binds is not known.

Specimen: peripheral blood. The receptor's source is a woman aged 18-29 years with stable Graves' hyperthyroidism.

The CDR3 DNA follows: TGTGCCAGCAGTCGGGACTACCACACTGAAGCTTTCTTT. Amino acid sequence: CASSRDYHTEAFF. This rearrangement joins TRBV6-1 to TRBJ1-1; TRBD1 is a possible D gene (5 bases). This CDR3 region has 13 residues. Germline V gives CDR1 MNHNS, CDR2 SASEGT. V lost 5 bases and J 3 bases, leaving 10 bases between the germline ends.